This TCR beta chain is from a study of blood T cell repertoires in COVID-19 (dated by TCRdb to 2020 to 2022). Notes on the research overall: Samples from collaborators originated in the United States, Italy and Spain and spanned both the acute and convalescent phases of COVID-19. Where available, HLA class I and class II types were obtained from metadata supplied by the sample provider rather than from assay-based typing. Deeply sampled blood TCRbeta repertoires from subjects exposed to, actively infected with, or recovered from COVID-19 were included in the dataset. A de-identified subject ID, COVID-19 status, age in years and sex were almost always included in the sample metadata. The repertoires were released in a freely available public database intended as a resource for research on the immune response to SARS-CoV-2. The material from the prospective study consisted of cDNA or gDNA derived from T cells, B-cell-depleted T cells, or PBMCs. The samples were drawn from two sources: the first 160 participants of the ongoing ImmuneRACE study, and 1,200 or so subjects contributed by 6 global collaborators.

What the research found in general, with its limitations: The quantity of clinical and demographic metadata differed by source and by participant and was supplied without curation.

Regarding this clone: Its specific antigen is unknown. Per-nucleotide qualities are absent, and no much larger clonotype sits a single base away.

Its CDR3 holds 15 amino acids, cysteine through phenylalanine. The entry retains the CDR3 DNA only, 45 bases that are in frame from base 1. V ends up 5 bases short and J 7 bases short, with an unmatched junction base count of 4. CDR1 and CDR2 (SGHAT, FQNNGV) derive from the germline V gene. Each collaborating institution followed its own protocols to collect whole blood in K2EDTA tubes. For TCRbeta analysis, collaborators shipped samples as frozen whole blood, isolated PBMCs, or DNA extracted from either of those sample types. TCRbeta CDR3 regions were amplified from genomic DNA by means of the immunoSEQ Assay, a bias-controlled multiplex PCR. As for the original processing: Within the assay, amplification of reference gene primers was used to estimate how many nucleated cells each sample contained. Sequence reads were collapsed and filtered to measure the absolute abundance of every unique TCRbeta CDR3 rearrangement. For each sample, productive Simpson clonality was calculated as the square root of Simpson's diversity index across productive rearrangements. In TCRdb, the immuneACCESS table is reduced to in-frame sequences with V and J assigned. These tables do not hold every clone; where another copy was compared, an unresolved V gene accounts for under half, and the others remain unexplained. V, J and clone size derive from that table, while D and trimming were established from the DNA sequence. For this sample the table gives about 69,000 clones, of which 82% were detected only once. Under 30% of the sample belongs to the ten largest clones.

The specimen was peripheral blood. The receptor was isolated from a human donor in a cohort sampled during active COVID-19. This chain joins TRBV11-2 to TRBJ2-1; 14 bases in the middle match TRBD2. The DNA reads as follows: TGTGCCAGCAGCCACAGGACTAGCGGGGGGAATGAGCAGTTCTTC. Translated, it reads CASSHRTSGGNEQFF. The CDR3 plus the reference TRBV11-2 and TRBJ2-1 genes for the other parts give the full variable domain: EAGVAQSPRYKIIEKRQSVAFWCNPISGHATLYWYQQILGQGPKLLIQFQNNGVVDDSQLPKDRFSAERLKGVDSTLKIQPAKLEDSAVYLCASSHRTSGGNEQFFGPGTRLTVL.